The 10 T cell receptor beta chains reported below all come from one sample, sequenced in a study of cytomegalovirus exposure and HLA in healthy donors. Vbeta (60) and Jbeta (13) primers were used in the PCR. Profiled with immunoSEQ multiplex PCR; TCRdb holds only in-frame clones, not every one. The data show some 140,000 clones, approximately 77% seen once. Material: PBMCs. These receptors were collected from a man aged 25 to 40 in good health and CMV-seronegative.

This clone was seen once. Here the CDR3 reads CAISESGSGAYEQYF. For the CDR3, the DNA is TGTGCCATCAGTGAGTCGGGCAGCGGGGCCTACGAGCAGTACTTC. This chain joins TRBV10-3 and TRBJ2-5; 7 bases fit TRBD2. The better agreement between TRBJ2-7 and the DNA end casts doubt on the J call. This CDR3 has 15 residues. Germline CDR1 ENHRY, CDR2 SYGVKD.

This clone has only one observation. The V gene is TRBV5-1, the J gene TRBJ1-3, with TRBD1 as a possible D gene (6 bases). Germline CDR1 reads SGHRS; CDR2 reads YFSETQ. This CDR3 is 16 amino acids long. V lost 0 bases and J lost 0, with 10 bases in between. CDR3 protein: CASSLAGQHSGNTIYF. CDR3 nucleotides: TGCGCCAGCAGCTTGGCTGGACAGCACTCTGGAAACACCATATATTTT. Variable domain in full (rest from reference TRBV5-1 and TRBJ1-3): KAGVTQTPRYLIKTRGQQVTLSCSPISGHRSVSWYQQTPGQGLQFLFEYFSETQRNKGNFPGRFSGRQFSNSRSEMNVSTLELGDSALYLCASSLAGQHSGNTIYFGEGSWLTVV.

This sequence joins TRBV29-1 and TRBJ2-7, with 7 bases lining up with TRBD1. CDR3 size: 12 residues. With 5 bases clipped from V and 10 bases from J, the junction kept 11 bases outside the gene matches. Germline lookup yields CDR1 SQVTM and CDR2 ANQGSEA. Written as DNA, the CDR3 is TGCAGCGTTTACCGGGACAGTTCCGATCAGTACTTC. This codes for CSVYRDSSDQYF.

The rearrangement links TRBV5-1 to TRBJ2-1; perhaps TRBD1 as D (6 bases). This CDR3 spans 14 amino acids. Germline assignment: CDR1 SGHRS and CDR2 YFSETQ. V shed 0 bases and J shed 6 bases, with 10 bases lying between them. The chain's CDR3 is CASSLGDTVNEQFF. CDR3 nucleotide sequence: TGCGCCAGCAGCTTGGGGGACACCGTCAATGAGCAGTTCTTC.

This clone was observed a few times. The chain is built from TRBV6-1 and TRBJ2-7; 12 nucleotides line up with TRBD2. Germline CDR1 and CDR2: MNHNS and SASEGT. The CDR3 totals 15 residues. Trimming removed 6 bases from V and 4 bases from J; junction bases left unmatched: 7. In DNA, the CDR3 is TGTGCCAGCAGCGAGAGACTAGCGGGAGCGTACGAGCAGTACTTC. It is translated as CASSERLAGAYEQYF.

The chain uses TRBV27 and TRBJ1-1, with TRBD1 matching 7 bases. Per the germline V gene, CDR1 is MNHEY and CDR2 is SMNVEV (reference sequence). The CDR3 totals 15 residues. Trimming removed 2 bases from V and 5 bases from J; junction bases left unmatched: 8. CDR3: CASSLKGQLRTEAFF. The CDR3 DNA reads as TGTGCCAGCAGTTTAAAGGGACAGTTGAGGACTGAAGCTTTCTTT.

This clone was found a few times. V gene TRBV11-1 combines with J gene TRBJ2-1; a weak D match, TRBD2 (5 bases). This CDR3 spans 14 amino acids. Germline loops: CDR1 SGHAT, CDR2 FQDESV (reference sequence). Deletions cut 3 bases from V and 6 bases from J, with 12 bases between. The CDR3 region is CASSLSEGGNEQFF. The CDR3 DNA reads as TGTGCCAGCAGCTTGTCGGAAGGAGGCAATGAGCAGTTCTTC.

The chain couples TRBV7-8 to TRBJ2-7, with 7 bases identical to TRBD1. The germline V gene has CDR1 SGHVS and CDR2 FQNEAQ. Losses at the gene ends were 2 bases for V and 0 bases for J; bases not matched to a gene: 7. The CDR3 loop spans 16 amino acids. As DNA, the CDR3 is TGTGCCAGCAGCTTAACAGGGGCCTATGCCTCCTACGAGCAGTACTTC. Residues: CASSLTGAYASYEQYF. Using reference TRBV7-8 and TRBJ2-7 for the parts outside the CDR3, the full variable domain is GAGVSQSPRYKVAKRGQDVALRCDPISGHVSLFWYQQALGQGPEFLTYFQNEAQLDKSGLPSDRFFAERPEGSVSTLKIQRTQQEDSAVYLCASSLTGAYASYEQYFGPGTRLTVT.

The chain carries TRBV30 and TRBJ2-5, with D perhaps TRBD2 (6 bases). Trimming cost V 5 bases and J 3 bases, with 28 bases left between them. The CDR3 is 18 amino acids. Germline V gives CDR1 GTSNPN, CDR2 SVGIG (reference sequence). In DNA, the CDR3 is TGTGCCTGGTCCCCGGCGATCATTCGGACATCGGGAGAAGAGACCCAGTACTTC. Its translation: CAWSPAIIRTSGEETQYF.

The sample holds one count of this clone. The gene calls are TRBV7-6 and TRBJ2-7; D is possibly TRBD2 (6 bases). Trimming left V 0 bases short and J 7 bases short, with 16 bases between. This CDR3 region has 15 residues. Looked up from germline, CDR1 is SGHVS and CDR2 is FNYEAQ. The CDR3 DNA sequence: TGTGCCAGCAGCTTAGCGGTTTTCGGGAGAGGAGAGCAGTACTTC. It is translated as CASSLAVFGRGEQYF.